The 12 T cell receptor beta chains below were found in one sample sequenced in a study of blood T cell repertoires in COVID-19. Profiling relied on immunoSEQ multiplex PCR, and the TCRdb table lists in-frame clones only, not all of them. The sample has over 100,000 clones; roughly four fifths are singletons. The source material was peripheral blood. The receptors were sampled from a man aged 35-49 years with active or convalescent COVID-19.

The rearrangement uses TRBV30 and TRBJ2-5; D unclear. The V end lost 2 bases, the J end lost 4 bases, and 5 bases lay between the germline ends. The CDR3 runs to 11 residues. Germline V gene data show CDR1 as GTSNPN and CDR2 as SVGIG (reference sequence). The CDR3 bases are TGTGCCTGGAGTAACGGAGAGACCCAGTACTTC. Translation: CAWSNGETQYF.

The chain recombines TRBV5-1 with TRBJ2-7; 8 positions agree with TRBD1. The CDR3 contains 15 residues. Germline assignment: CDR1 SGHRS and CDR2 YFSETQ. The trim removed 4 bases at V and 5 bases at J, leaving 11 bases unmatched. The CDR3 reads CASSPTDRGSHEQYF. Written as DNA, the CDR3 is TGCGCCAGCAGCCCAACTGACAGGGGTTCCCACGAGCAGTACTTC.

This chain joins TRBV13 and TRBJ2-7; 7 positions match TRBD1. V lost 0 bases to trimming and J lost 0 bases; unmatched junction nucleotides: 2. CDR3 length: 15 amino acids. Per the germline V gene, CDR1 is PRHDT and CDR2 is FYEKMQ (reference sequence). The CDR3 here is CASSLGGTASYEQYF. Here the CDR3 DNA reads TGTGCCAGCAGCTTAGGGGGGACAGCCTCCTACGAGCAGTACTTC.

The CDR3 region is CASSVGIAGHITNYGYTF. CDR3 sequence (DNA): TGTGCCAGCAGTGTAGGGATAGCAGGACATATCACTAACTATGGCTACACCTTC. The chain carries TRBV6-1 and TRBJ1-2, with D maybe TRBD1 (5 bases). From germline, CDR1 is MNHNS and CDR2 SASEGT. The CDR3 length is 18 residues. The V end was cut by 4 bases, the J end by 0 bases, with 21 bases between.

This chain joins TRBV18 and TRBJ1-6; TRBD1 aligns across 7 bases. The germline CDR1 and CDR2 sequences are KGHSH and LQKENI. J was trimmed by 4 bases and V by 2 bases; bases with no gene match: 2. The CDR3 sequence is 15 residues long. The CDR3: CASSPKGQYNSPLHF. The DNA of the CDR3 is TGTGCCAGCTCACCAAAGGGACAGTATAATTCACCCCTCCACTTT.

This clone occurred once. The rearrangement uses TRBV9 and TRBJ2-7; 10 positions agree with TRBD2. V lost 3 bases to trimming and J lost 7 bases; unmatched junction nucleotides: 10. The CDR3 has 15 residues. From germline, CDR1 is SGDLS and CDR2 YYNGEE. Here the CDR3 reads CASSASLAGIDEQYF. In DNA, the CDR3 is TGTGCCAGCAGCGCCTCACTAGCGGGGATTGATGAGCAGTACTTC.

This chain connects TRBV10-3 to TRBJ2-5; 9 bases are a match to TRBD2. The CDR3 runs to 14 residues. CDR1 is ENHRY and CDR2 is SYGVKD in the germline V gene. The V segment lost 5 bases and the J segment 3 bases; nucleotides outside the gene matches: 4. CDR3 sequence: CAISPSGGKETQYF. The CDR3 DNA reads as TGTGCCATCAGTCCGAGCGGGGGGAAAGAGACCCAGTACTTC.

This sequence joins TRBV12-3 or TRBV12-4 and TRBJ1-6; D may be TRBD1 (6 bases). The CDR3 runs to 13 residues. V lost 4 bases, J lost 9 bases, and 10 bases lay in between. CDR3 amino acids: CASSSQGISPLHF. The CDR3 coding sequence is TGTGCCAGCAGTTCGCAGGGGATTTCACCCCTCCACTTT.

The chain uses TRBV6-6 and TRBJ1-2; D call uncertain. This CDR3 spans 12 amino acids. Germline CDR1 reads MNHNY; CDR2 reads SVGAGI (reference sequence). V was trimmed by 6 bases and J by 7 bases, leaving 12 bases between them. The CDR3 DNA is TGTGCCAGCAGGAGAGAGACTAGTGGCTACACCTTC. Amino acids: CASRRETSGYTF.

The rearrangement links TRBV5-1 to TRBJ1-1; 8 bases align to TRBD1. CDR3 size: 14 residues. J gave up 4 bases and V 6 bases, and 8 bases lay outside the gene matches. The germline gives CDR1 SGHRS, CDR2 YFSETQ. DNA of the CDR3: TGCGCCAGCAAGGGACAGGTTGCGCGCACTGAAGCTTTCTTT. Translating gives CASKGQVARTEAFF.

The chain joins TRBV6-2 or TRBV6-3 to TRBJ1-2; possible D gene TRBD1, 5 bases. Deletions cut 0 bases from V and 4 bases from J, with 12 bases between. The CDR3 loop spans 15 amino acids. CDR1 is MNHEY, CDR2 SVGEGT, per germline. The CDR3 spells CASSYSGLESYGYTF. The CDR3 region has the DNA TGTGCCAGCAGTTACTCGGGGCTGGAGAGCTATGGCTACACCTTC.

Only a few counts were recorded for this clone. J is TRBJ1-2 and V is TRBV10-3; D unclear. Germline CDR1 reads ENHRY; CDR2 reads SYGVKD. Trimming stripped 3 bases from V and 6 bases from J, with 11 bases between. This CDR3 has 13 residues. The CDR3 spells CAISEPSQDGYTF. The DNA of the CDR3 is TGTGCCATCAGTGAACCCTCCCAGGATGGCTACACCTTC.